A selection of T cell receptor beta chains follows, all from one sample in a study of T cell repertoires in cytomegalovirus infection. These TCRs are of unknown antigen specificity. Each CDR3 protein gets one entry after TCRdb re-called the reads with MiXCR. This sample yields about 770,000 distinct CDR3 sequences, of which about 27% are seen a single time; around 13% belongs to the top ten. Sequencing used cultured CD8+ T cells from PBMCs, obtained from culture after CMV antigen stimulation. These receptors were taken from a human donor in good health (CMV status not recorded). Some clones in this sample may be carry-over from other donors' samples. The CDR3 runs from the conserved cysteine through the conserved F or W. Each record gives: D gene, J gene, V gene, clone size, CDR3 DNA, CDR3 protein. D genes are given only for firm matches. Size values are once, few and many counts, or a class for expanded clones, and some rows have none.

d_gene: .
j_gene: TRBJ1-1
v_gene: TRBV7-6
abundance: .
CDR3nt: TGTGCCAGCAGCTCCTATACAGGGCTGGCCACTGAAGCTTTCTTT
CDR3aa: CASSSYTGLATEAFF

d_gene: .
j_gene: TRBJ1-2
v_gene: TRBV7-2
abundance: many
CDR3nt: TGTGCCAGCGCGTGGCCCCGGGACACCATAGGGGCTAACTATGGCTACACCTTC
CDR3aa: CASAWPRDTIGANYGYTF

d_gene: .
j_gene: TRBJ1-5
v_gene: TRBV6-1
abundance: few
CDR3nt: TGTGCCAGCAGCGAAGTGGTGGGATATCAGCCCCAGCATTTT
CDR3aa: CASSEVVGYQPQHF

d_gene: .
j_gene: TRBJ1-6
v_gene: TRBV19
abundance: many
CDR3nt: TGTGCCAGTAGCCCTGTTTACGGGGATAATTCACCCCTCCACTTT
CDR3aa: CASSPVYGDNSPLHF

d_gene: .
j_gene: TRBJ1-3
v_gene: TRBV7-8
abundance: .
CDR3nt: TGTGCCAGCAGCTTAGCGAGACAGAGCTCTGGAAACACCATATATTTT
CDR3aa: CASSLARQSSGNTIYF

d_gene: TRBD2
j_gene: TRBJ2-5
v_gene: TRBV6-6
abundance: .
CDR3nt: TGTGCCAGCAGTTCAGGGAGCGGGGGACCGGTGGAGACCCAGTACTTC
CDR3aa: CASSSGSGGPVETQYF

d_gene: .
j_gene: TRBJ1-2
v_gene: TRBV7-9
abundance: .
CDR3nt: TGTGCCAGCAGCTTAGGGAAGCGTTTATCCTATGGCTACACCTTC
CDR3aa: CASSLGKRLSYGYTF

d_gene: .
j_gene: TRBJ2-3
v_gene: TRBV7-2
abundance: many
CDR3nt: TGTGCCAGCAGCTTACCCTCGACCGAATTCCGGGATACGCAGTATTTT
CDR3aa: CASSLPSTEFRDTQYF

d_gene: .
j_gene: TRBJ2-1
v_gene: TRBV7-8
abundance: .
CDR3nt: TGTGCCAGCAGCTTAGTTTACAGGGCACACAATGAGCAGTTCTTC
CDR3aa: CASSLVYRAHNEQFF

d_gene: TRBD2
j_gene: TRBJ2-1
v_gene: TRBV20-1
abundance: .
CDR3nt: TGCAGTGCTACCGGGACGGGGACTAACAATGAGCAGTTCTTC
CDR3aa: CSATGTGTNNEQFF

d_gene: .
j_gene: TRBJ1-1
v_gene: TRBV7-9
abundance: many
CDR3nt: TGTGCCAGCAGCGCGCGGGACCTATCATTAAACACTGAAGCTTTCTTT
CDR3aa: CASSARDLSLNTEAFF

d_gene: TRBD2
j_gene: TRBJ2-3
v_gene: TRBV6-8
abundance: few
CDR3nt: TGTGCCAGCAGTTACTCGATAATGGTTATATCGACTAGCGGGGGGTGGAATACGCAGTATTTT
CDR3aa: CASSYSIMVISTSGGWNTQYF

d_gene: TRBD1
j_gene: TRBJ1-1
v_gene: TRBV5-5
abundance: .
CDR3nt: TGTGCCAGCAGCTCGCCGGCGGACAGGGATACTGAAGCTTTCTTT
CDR3aa: CASSSPADRDTEAFF

d_gene: TRBD2
j_gene: TRBJ2-5
v_gene: TRBV7-6
abundance: few
CDR3nt: TGTGCCAGCAGCTATCTAGCGGGGCCACAAGAGACCCAGTACTTC
CDR3aa: CASSYLAGPQETQYF

d_gene: TRBD1
j_gene: TRBJ2-5
v_gene: TRBV7-8
abundance: many
CDR3nt: TGTGCCAGCGGACAGGGGGCGGGAGAGACCCAGTACTTC
CDR3aa: CASGQGAGETQYF

d_gene: .
j_gene: TRBJ1-1
v_gene: TRBV28
abundance: .
CDR3nt: TGTGCCAGCAGTTTATACGGAATACACACTGAAGCTTTCTTT
CDR3aa: CASSLYGIHTEAFF

d_gene: .
j_gene: TRBJ2-5
v_gene: TRBV5-5
abundance: .
CDR3nt: TGTGCCAGCAGCTGGGATAGCGGAGTGAAGACCCAGTACTTC
CDR3aa: CASSWDSGVKTQYF

d_gene: TRBD2
j_gene: TRBJ2-6
v_gene: TRBV7-4
abundance: .
CDR3nt: TGTGCCAGCAGTGAGACTAGCCTTAGGGCCAACGTCCTGACTTTC
CDR3aa: CASSETSLRANVLTF

d_gene: .
j_gene: TRBJ2-5
v_gene: TRBV12-3/TRBV12-4
abundance: .
CDR3nt: TGTGCCAGCAGCGACGAGATCCGGACAGAAGAGACCCAGTACTTC
CDR3aa: CASSDEIRTEETQYF

d_gene: TRBD1
j_gene: TRBJ1-6
v_gene: TRBV9
abundance: .
CDR3nt: TGTGCCAGCAGCCCCAGGGACAGCCTGGAATCACCCCTCCACTTT
CDR3aa: CASSPRDSLESPLHF

d_gene: TRBD2
j_gene: TRBJ2-1
v_gene: TRBV12-3/TRBV12-4
abundance: .
CDR3nt: TGTGCCAGCAGTGCCCTAGCGGGGCCGTACAATGAGCAGTTCTTC
CDR3aa: CASSALAGPYNEQFF

d_gene: .
j_gene: TRBJ1-1
v_gene: TRBV7-9
abundance: few
CDR3nt: TGTGCCAGTTCCGGGGGTGCCACTGAAGCTTTCTTT
CDR3aa: CASSGGATEAFF

d_gene: TRBD2
j_gene: TRBJ2-3
v_gene: TRBV7-2
abundance: many
CDR3nt: TGTGCCAGCAGCTTAGATTCCCTCAGCGGGGGGGCAACAGATACGCAGTATTTT
CDR3aa: CASSLDSLSGGATDTQYF

d_gene: .
j_gene: TRBJ2-3
v_gene: TRBV3-1
abundance: few
CDR3nt: TGTGCCAGCAGCAAAAGAGACGCAGGGATTTGGGCGAGCACAGATACGCAGTATTTT
CDR3aa: CASSKRDAGIWASTDTQYF

d_gene: TRBD1
j_gene: TRBJ2-2
v_gene: TRBV7-9
abundance: few
CDR3nt: TGTGCCAGCAGCTCCCTATTTCTAGGGGACAGGGGAGAAACCGGGGAGCTGTTTTTT
CDR3aa: CASSSLFLGDRGETGELFF

d_gene: TRBD1
j_gene: TRBJ1-4
v_gene: TRBV20-1
abundance: .
CDR3nt: TGCAGTGTTCCCCCCGTGCAGGGGGGGGAAAAACTGTTTTTT
CDR3aa: CSVPPVQGGEKLFF

d_gene: TRBD1
j_gene: TRBJ1-1
v_gene: TRBV27
abundance: few
CDR3nt: TGTGCCAGCAGTTCTCCGTCGGACAGGGAGGACACTGAAGCTTTCTTT
CDR3aa: CASSSPSDREDTEAFF

d_gene: TRBD1
j_gene: TRBJ1-1
v_gene: TRBV27
abundance: .
CDR3nt: TGTGCCAGCAGTTTTAAAGGACAGGACAACACTGAAGCTTTCTTT
CDR3aa: CASSFKGQDNTEAFF

d_gene: .
j_gene: TRBJ2-3
v_gene: TRBV6-2/TRBV6-3
abundance: few
CDR3nt: TGTGCCAGCAGTTACTCGTCTTCCTCGGACCCAACAGATACGCAGTATTTT
CDR3aa: CASSYSSSSDPTDTQYF

d_gene: TRBD1
j_gene: TRBJ2-7
v_gene: TRBV6-5
abundance: .
CDR3nt: TGTGCCAGCAGTTACTCTGGACAGGGGGACCTGAACTTC
CDR3aa: CASSYSGQGDLNF

d_gene: .
j_gene: TRBJ2-1
v_gene: TRBV13
abundance: .
CDR3nt: TGTGCCAGCAGCTTGGCTAGCGCGCGCCAGCAGTTCTTC
CDR3aa: CASSLASARQQFF

d_gene: .
j_gene: TRBJ1-2
v_gene: TRBV2
abundance: .
CDR3nt: TGTGCCAGTCTGAACAGGGCTAACTATGGCTACACCTTC
CDR3aa: CASLNRANYGYTF

d_gene: .
j_gene: TRBJ1-1
v_gene: TRBV4-1
abundance: few
CDR3nt: TGCGCCAGCAGCCAAGAAGGGATCGCTGAAGCTTTCTTT
CDR3aa: CASSQEGIAEAFF

d_gene: TRBD1
j_gene: TRBJ1-1
v_gene: TRBV2
abundance: .
CDR3nt: TGTGCCAGCCCGAGAACTACAGGGGAGACTGAAGCTTTCTTT
CDR3aa: CASPRTTGETEAFF

d_gene: .
j_gene: TRBJ1-4
v_gene: TRBV12-5
abundance: .
CDR3nt: TGTGCTAGTGGTTTGACGGAAAAACTGTTTTTT
CDR3aa: CASGLTEKLFF

d_gene: TRBD2
j_gene: TRBJ2-1
v_gene: TRBV27
abundance: few
CDR3nt: TGTGCCAGCAGTGTACTAGCGGGGAATTCATGGTACAATGAGCAGTTCTTC
CDR3aa: CASSVLAGNSWYNEQFF

d_gene: TRBD2
j_gene: TRBJ2-1
v_gene: TRBV7-9
abundance: many
CDR3nt: TGTGCCAGCAGCGTGGGGACTAGCGGGGACTCCTACAATGAGCAGTTCTTC
CDR3aa: CASSVGTSGDSYNEQFF